The rows below give T cell receptor beta chains drawn from one sample of a study of CD39 and CD103 CD8 tumor-infiltrating T cells. Repertoires were generated with immunoSEQ multiplex PCR, while TCRdb's copy carries only in-frame clones and drops some. Of approximately 4,200 clones in the sample, about 75% were seen once. Sequenced material: CD8+ T cells sorted from blood. The receptors were sampled from a human donor with head and neck squamous cell carcinoma. CDR3s include the opening cysteine and the closing phenylalanine or tryptophan. D genes are given only for firm matches. Rows may omit the clone size; those that give it use once, few, many or a size class.

V gene	J gene	D gene	clone size	CDR3 DNA	CDR3 protein
TRBV7-9	TRBJ2-2	-	-	TGTGCCAGCCTCACCCCCCCAGGGAAAGAAACCGGGGAGCTGTTTTTT	CASLTPPGKETGELFF
TRBV29-1	TRBJ2-5	TRBD2	-	TGCAGCGTCGCTGACGGGAGGGACCAAGAGACCCAGTACTTC	CSVADGRDQETQYF
TRBV30	TRBJ1-1	-	large	TGTGCCTGGAGTGACAGGGTTAACACTGAAGCTTTCTTT	CAWSDRVNTEAFF
TRBV19	TRBJ1-1	-	-	TGTGCCAGTAGTATCGGGTTCGGGACTGAAGCTTTCTTT	CASSIGFGTEAFF
TRBV4-1	TRBJ2-7	TRBD1	-	TGCGCCAGCAGCCAAGAGGGACAGGTCTACGAGCAGTACTTC	CASSQEGQVYEQYF
TRBV11-2	TRBJ1-1	-	few	TGTGCCAGCAGCCCAAGGACAGTGGGAGATGAAGCTTTCTTT	CASSPRTVGDEAFF
TRBV4-2	TRBJ2-2	-	-	TGTGCCAGCAGCCAGGGGGTAACAGGGAGGGACACCGGGGAGCTGTTTTTT	CASSQGVTGRDTGELFF
TRBV27	TRBJ1-5	-	-	TGTGCCAGCGGACTGCCAATTCAGCCCCAGCATTTT	CASGLPIQPQHF
TRBV6-1	TRBJ2-2	-	-	TGTGCCAGCAGTGATTGGGCGGGGACGGGAGTGGGGGAGCTGTTTTTT	CASSDWAGTGVGELFF
TRBV14	TRBJ1-2	-	-	TGTGCCAGCAGCCAGGAGGCCCGCTATGGCTACACCTTC	CASSQEARYGYTF
TRBV2	TRBJ1-5	-	-	TGTGCCAGCACTCCCGGGCCAGGGACTAATCAGCCCCAGCATTTT	CASTPGPGTNQPQHF
TRBV29-1	TRBJ1-2	-	-	TGCAGCGTTGCCCCCGGGGATGGCTACACCTTC	CSVAPGDGYTF
TRBV11-2	TRBJ2-1	-	few	TGTGCCAGCAGCTTAAACCGGGACTGGATCAATGAGCAGTTCTTC	CASSLNRDWINEQFF
TRBV7-6	TRBJ1-6	-	-	TGTGCCAGCAGCTTAGGCCCGGGAAGCAATTCACCCCTCCACTTT	CASSLGPGSNSPLHF
TRBV7-8	TRBJ2-5	-	-	TGTGCCAGCAGCATAGTAAACCAAGAGACCCAGTACTTC	CASSIVNQETQYF
TRBV6-6	TRBJ2-7	TRBD1	-	TGTGCCAGCAGTTACTCGGACAGGGCCTACGAGCAGTACTTC	CASSYSDRAYEQYF
TRBV6-1	TRBJ1-4	-	-	TGTGCCAGCAGCGCCTCAGAAGAGGCTAATGAAAAACTGTTTTTT	CASSASEEANEKLFF
TRBV4-3	TRBJ2-3	TRBD2	-	TGCGCCAGCAGCTCCAGCGGACTAGCGGGCACAGATACGCAGTATTTT	CASSSSGLAGTDTQYF
TRBV5-5	TRBJ1-4	-	-	TGTGCCAGCAGCCAAGTAGGGGGAGACAGTCCTGAAAAACTGTTTTTT	CASSQVGGDSPEKLFF
TRBV4-1	TRBJ2-7	TRBD2	-	TGCGCCAGCAGCCAATATCCCCAGCCCGAGAGCGGGGAACCCTACGAGCAGTACTTC	CASSQYPQPESGEPYEQYF
TRBV4-3	TRBJ2-2	TRBD2	-	TGCGCCAGCAGCCAAGAATTGGGGGGGGGAGGCGGGGAGCTGTTTTTT	CASSQELGGGGGELFF
TRBV19	TRBJ2-1	TRBD1	few	TGTGCCAGTAGTATCCGGACAGGGAGGAATGAGCAGTTCTTC	CASSIRTGRNEQFF
TRBV7-9	TRBJ1-2	TRBD1	once	TGTGCCAGCAGCCTCCGGGACAGGGCGGATTTACATGGCTACACCTTC	CASSLRDRADLHGYTF
TRBV11-2	TRBJ2-3	TRBD2	-	TGTGCCAGCAGCTTAGTAGCGGGGGGGCTCGGAGATACGCAGTATTTT	CASSLVAGGLGDTQYF
TRBV30	TRBJ2-3	-	-	TGTGCCTGGAGTTTAGACTACACAGATACGCAGTATTTT	CAWSLDYTDTQYF
TRBV5-1	TRBJ2-1	TRBD1	once	TGCGCCAGCAGCTTCCGGGACAGGGGGGACCCCAATGAGCAGTTCTTC	CASSFRDRGDPNEQFF
TRBV6-4	TRBJ2-3	-	-	TGTGCCAGCAGTGAGGGCAGATCCCACACAGATACGCAGTATTTT	CASSEGRSHTDTQYF
TRBV23-1	TRBJ1-6	-	-	TGCGCCAGCAGTCAGATGGACATCTGCAGGAATTCACCCCTCCACTTT	CASSQMDICRNSPLHF
TRBV4-1	TRBJ2-7	TRBD2	medium-sized	TGCGCCAGCAGCCAAGAAGCTAGCGGGGGACTCTTCGAGCAGTACTTC	CASSQEASGGLFEQYF
TRBV19	TRBJ1-5	TRBD1	-	TGTGCCAGTAGTATTCCGCGAGGGGGCCTGCCCCAGCATTTT	CASSIPRGGLPQHF
TRBV30	TRBJ1-5	TRBD1	-	TGTGCCTGGAGCGCCGGGACAGGGGCCGATCAGCCCCAGCATTTT	CAWSAGTGADQPQHF
TRBV6-4	TRBJ2-2	TRBD2	few	TGTGCCAGCAGTGAACTAGCGGGGGGGACCGGGGAGCTGTTTTTT	CASSELAGGTGELFF
TRBV15	TRBJ2-7	-	-	TGTGCCACCAGCAGGAGGGCTGGGGGCAGAGCCTACGAGCAGTACTTC	CATSRRAGGRAYEQYF
TRBV4-1	TRBJ2-5	-	-	TGCGCCAGCAGCTATTCCGCCGGCGGGATAGAGACCCAGTACTTC	CASSYSAGGIETQYF
TRBV29-1	TRBJ1-3	TRBD1	-	TGCAGCGGTCCGGGACAGGGGGACTCTGGAAACACCATATATTTT	CSGPGQGDSGNTIYF
TRBV10-3	TRBJ2-7	-	-	TGTGCCATCAGCGACAGCTCCTACGAGCAGTACTTC	CAISDSSYEQYF
TRBV19	TRBJ2-2	-	-	TGTGCCAGTAGTATAGTACATACCGGGGAGCTGTTTTTT	CASSIVHTGELFF
TRBV6-6	TRBJ1-1	-	-	TGTGCCAGCAGTAGACAGGTTATGAACACTGAAGCTTTCTTT	CASSRQVMNTEAFF
TRBV5-6	TRBJ2-7	TRBD1	-	TGTGCCAGCAGCTATGGGACAGGGGGCTACGAGCAGTACTTC	CASSYGTGGYEQYF
TRBV11-2	TRBJ2-1	TRBD2	-	TGTGCCAGCAGCCCCCGAGCGGGGAGAAAAGTGAACAATGAGCAGTTCTTC	CASSPRAGRKVNNEQFF
TRBV5-4	TRBJ1-2	-	-	TGTGCCAGCAGCTTCGGACAGAAGACCCTCGACCACTATGGCTACACCTTC	CASSFGQKTLDHYGYTF
TRBV4-3	TRBJ2-1	-	-	TGCGCCAGCAGCCAAGATTCGGGGGGCTACTACAATGAGCAGTTCTTC	CASSQDSGGYYNEQFF
TRBV21-1	TRBJ1-2	-	-	TGTGCCAGCAGCAAAGGGAGGGGCCGCGGCTACACCTTC	CASSKGRGRGYTF
TRBV19	TRBJ1-4	-	-	TGTGCCAGTAGTCGCGGGGGGGGTTTAACTAATGAAAAACTGTTTTTT	CASSRGGGLTNEKLFF
TRBV9	TRBJ2-1	TRBD1	-	TGTGCCAGCAGCCCTTTTGGACAGGTCTACAATGAGCAGTTCTTC	CASSPFGQVYNEQFF